A single sample is the source of the 27 T cell receptor beta chains below, sequenced in a study of human T cells and chemical hapten exposure. Described time point: patch test 1, 2 weeks after DPC sensitization. Described treatment: therapeutic diphenylcyclopropenone sensitization with weekly scalp DPC. MiXCR was run by TCRdb on the RACE reads, yielding one entry per CDR3 protein. The repertoire consists of around 99,000 distinct CDR3 sequences, with around 12% occurring once and the leading ten covering roughly 2.1%. Material: whole blood, obtained in connection with sensitization to the hapten diphenylcyclopropenone (DPC). These TCRs come from a middle-aged woman with alopecia areata. Some clones in this sample may be carry-over from other donors' samples.

This clonotype has at least ten counts. The chain uses TRBV3-1 and TRBJ1-1, with unresolved D. Germline V lookup: CDR1 LGHDT, CDR2 YNNKEL (reference sequence). The CDR3 runs to 11 residues. With 2 bases removed from V and 2 bases from J, the gap between germline ends came to 0 bases. The CDR3 protein is CASSQNTEAFF. Written as DNA, the CDR3 is TGTGCCAGCAGCCAAAACACTGAAGCTTTCTTT.

This clonotype showed up just a few times. V is TRBV20-1 and J is TRBJ2-7, with TRBD2 identical over 8 bases. The ends lost 8 bases at V and 5 bases at J; junction bases unmatched: 8. Germline V CDR1 and CDR2: DFQATT, SNEGSKA (reference sequence). This CDR3 contains 12 residues. The CDR3 here is CSPRPGGNEQYF. The CDR3 nucleotides read TGCAGTCCCAGGCCGGGGGGGAACGAGCAGTACTTC.

The chain has TRBV12-3 or TRBV12-4 and TRBJ2-5; D is unclear. This CDR3 is built from 13 residues. V lost 1 base to trimming and J lost 3 bases, with 6 bases between them. Written as DNA, the CDR3 is TGTGCCAGCAGTTTAGAAGGGAAAGAGACCCAGTACTTC. Translated, it gives CASSLEGKETQYF.

The chain recombines TRBV6-6 with TRBJ2-2, with D perhaps matching TRBD1 (6 bases). Germline V CDR1 and CDR2: MNHNY, SVGAGI (reference sequence). The V end was cut by 6 bases, the J end by 7 bases, with 12 bases between. The CDR3 contains 13 residues. DNA for the CDR3: TGTGCCAGCAGGCATCAGGGGAACGGGGAGCTGTTTTTT. It encodes CASRHQGNGELFF.

This rearrangement joins TRBV20-1 to TRBJ2-7; 7 nucleotides align to TRBD1. CDR1 and CDR2 (germline): DFQATT, SNEGSKA (reference sequence). Trimming removed 5 bases from V and 2 bases from J; junction bases left unmatched: 9. The CDR3 totals 14 residues. The CDR3 bases are TGCAGTGCTTTAGAGTGGGACAGACCCTACGAGCAGTACTTC. Translated: CSALEWDRPYEQYF.

This clonotype was picked up a small number of times. The rearrangement links TRBV7-2 to TRBJ1-5; D uncertain. This CDR3 has 15 amino acids. Trimming removed 5 bases at V and 2 bases at J, with 13 bases between. The germline V gene encodes CDR1 SGHTA and CDR2 FQGNSA. CDR3 DNA sequence: TGTGCCAGCAGCCGTGATCCCTACGGCAATCAGCCCCAGCATTTT. As protein: CASSRDPYGNQPQHF.

The chain recombines TRBV18 with TRBJ2-5; no reliable D call. Germline loops: CDR1 KGHSH, CDR2 LQKENI. This CDR3 has 13 residues. Trimming removed 0 bases from V and 5 bases from J, with 7 bases in between. DNA of the CDR3: TGTGCCAGCTCACCACCGGTTCCGGAGACCCAGTACTTC. This gives the protein CASSPPVPETQYF.

This clonotype has more than one count but fewer than ten. The chain couples TRBV3-1 to TRBJ2-7, with D perhaps assigned TRBD1 or TRBD2 (5 bases each). The germline V and J ends were trimmed by 4 bases and 2 bases, with 18 bases remaining between them. This CDR3 is built from 16 residues. CDR1 is LGHDT, CDR2 YNNKEL, per germline (reference sequence). Here the CDR3 reads CASSLGNGDPTYEQYF. CDR3 coding DNA: TGTGCCAGCAGCCTAGGGAATGGGGACCCTACCTACGAGCAGTACTTC.

J is TRBJ2-3 and V is TRBV5-1; D unclear. The germline V gene has CDR1 SGHRS and CDR2 YFSETQ. The V and J ends lost 2 bases and 0 bases respectively, with 7 bases between them. This CDR3 contains 14 residues. CDR3 sequence reads: CASSLDPSTDTQYF. CDR3 DNA: TGCGCCAGCAGCTTAGACCCTAGCACAGATACGCAGTATTTT.

Only a few counts were recorded for this clonotype. The chain has TRBV6-2 or TRBV6-3 and TRBJ2-2; D gene uncertain. This CDR3 is built from 14 residues. Trimming shortened V by 2 bases and J by 4 bases, and 8 bases separated the two germline ends. Germline assignment: CDR1 MNHEY and CDR2 SVGEGT. CDR3 region: CASSYIPSTGELFF. In nucleotides, the CDR3 is TGTGCCAGCAGTTACATCCCGAGCACCGGGGAGCTGTTTTTT.

This clonotype was detected a few times. The CDR3 loop reads CASSPWARDYEQYF. The CDR3 coding sequence is TGTGCCAGCAGCCCCTGGGCTAGGGACTACGAGCAGTACTTC. This rearrangement joins TRBV28 to TRBJ2-7; D is unclear. Germline CDR1 MDHEN, CDR2 SYDVKM. The CDR3 totals 14 residues. Trimming took off 6 bases at V and 3 bases at J, with 15 bases between the two ends.

This clonotype was picked up a small number of times. This chain joins TRBV20-1 and TRBJ2-7; 9 bases match TRBD2. Trimming cost V 6 bases and J 2 bases; bases outside gene matches: 11. The length of the CDR3 is 15 residues. Per germline, CDR1 DFQATT and CDR2 SNEGSKA (reference sequence). In DNA, the CDR3 is TGCAGTGCCCCCGGACTAGCGCAGGGAACCTACGAGCAGTACTTC. The encoded protein is CSAPGLAQGTYEQYF.

This rearrangement joins TRBV18 to TRBJ1-5; D is unclear. The length of the CDR3 is 13 residues. Germline-derived CDR1 and CDR2 are KGHSH and LQKENI. V lost 5 bases to trimming and J lost 0 bases, with 5 bases between them. This CDR3 reads CASSIDSNQPQHF. In DNA form, the CDR3 reads TGTGCCAGCTCAATAGATAGCAATCAGCCCCAGCATTTT.

The rearrangement joins TRBV20-1 to TRBJ2-7; TRBD1 or TRBD2 may be the D gene (5 bases each). Germline-derived CDR1 and CDR2 are DFQATT and SNEGSKA (reference sequence). With 3 bases removed from V and 6 bases from J, the gap between germline ends came to 12 bases. CDR3 length: 12 amino acids. CDR3 loop: CSASEGPAEQYF. The CDR3 coding sequence is TGCAGTGCTAGTGAGGGACCCGCCGAGCAGTACTTC.

The sample holds many counts of this clonotype. V gene TRBV28 combines with J gene TRBJ2-2, with 9 positions matching TRBD1. V lost 5 bases and J lost 6; bases outside the gene matches: 7. The CDR3 runs 15 residues. Germline V CDR1 and CDR2: MDHEN, SYDVKM. The CDR3 region is CASSGPGQGPGELFF. The CDR3 DNA sequence: TGTGCCAGCAGTGGGCCGGGACAGGGTCCCGGGGAGCTGTTTTTT. Full variable domain (missing parts from reference TRBV28 and TRBJ2-2): DVKVTQSSRYLVKRTGEKVFLECVQDMDHENMFWYRQDPGLGLRLIYFSYDVKMKEKGDIPEGYSVSREKKERFSLILESASTNQTSMYLCASSGPGQGPGELFFGEGSRLTVL.

This clonotype was counted a few times. The CDR3 DNA reads as TGTGCCTGGAGTATTGGGACTAGCGGGAGGGCCCACGAGCAGTACTTC. Translated, it gives CAWSIGTSGRAHEQYF. The V call is TRBV30, the J call TRBJ2-7; 16 bases match TRBD2. CDR3 size: 16 residues. The J segment lost 5 bases and the V segment lost 2 bases, leaving 6 bases of the junction unmatched. Germline-derived CDR1 and CDR2 are GTSNPN and SVGIG (reference sequence).

This clonotype was detected a few times. The CDR3 DNA sequence: TGCAGTGCTGGGGACAGGAGGAAGCCCCAGCATTTT. Its translation is CSAGDRRKPQHF. This rearrangement joins TRBV20-1 to TRBJ1-5; TRBD1 agrees at 8 bases. The V gene end was trimmed by 5 bases and the J gene end by 8 bases; junction bases not matched to a gene: 5. The CDR3 is 12 amino acids. Germline assignment: CDR1 DFQATT and CDR2 SNEGSKA (reference sequence).

This clonotype was detected a few times. The DNA for the CDR3 is TGTGCCAGCAGCTTAGGGCTGGGACAGCGAGTCATTCAGTACTTC. Its protein is CASSLGLGQRVIQYF. The chain couples TRBV7-9 to TRBJ2-4, with TRBD1 matching 7 bases. This CDR3 spans 15 amino acids. V was clipped by 1 base and J by 9 bases; unmatched bases: 9. Looked up from germline, CDR1 is SEHNR and CDR2 is FQNEAQ (reference sequence).

In the case of this clonotype: A much larger clone lies one base from this, so it may be a read error. V is TRBV4-3 and J is TRBJ2-4; 9 bases map to TRBD1. The CDR3 contains 15 residues. Germline values: CDR1 LGHNA, CDR2 YSLEER. CDR3 coding DNA: TGCACCAGCAGCCAAGACGGGACAGGGTTGTACATTCAGTACTTC. It codes for CTSSQDGTGLYIQYF.

The rearrangement links TRBV29-1 to TRBJ1-2, with a possible D match to TRBD1 (5 bases). The germline gives CDR1 SQVTM, CDR2 ANQGSEA. The CDR3 extends over 10 amino acids. V was trimmed by 6 bases and J by 6 bases, leaving 8 bases between them. In nucleotides, the CDR3 is TGCAGCGTCGTGACAGATGGCTACACCTTC. As protein: CSVVTDGYTF.

This clonotype was recorded at least ten times. V gene TRBV12-3 or TRBV12-4 combines with J gene TRBJ2-1, with D perhaps matching TRBD1 (6 bases). The CDR3 runs 15 residues. Trimming shortened V by 3 bases and J by 1 base, and 10 bases separated the two germline ends. The CDR3, as DNA: TGTGCCAGCAGTTTTGTGGGGGCTTCCTACAATGAGCAGTTCTTC. Protein: CASSFVGASYNEQFF.

This clonotype was observed at least ten times. Here the CDR3 reads CASSYGGRAYGYTF. CDR3 bases: TGTGCCAGCAGTTACGGGGGGCGCGCCTATGGCTACACCTTC. The chain carries TRBV6-5 and TRBJ1-2; D is perhaps TRBD1 (6 bases). The germline V gene encodes CDR1 MNHEY and CDR2 SVGAGI. The CDR3 loop spans 14 amino acids. Between the trimmed V and J ends, which lost 2 bases and 4 bases, there was a span of 11 bases.

Only a few counts were recorded for this clonotype. This rearrangement joins TRBV6-5 to TRBJ1-1; D might be TRBD1 (5 bases). V shed 6 bases and J shed 5 bases, with 16 bases lying between them. Germline CDR1 and CDR2: MNHEY and SVGAGI. CDR3 size: 14 residues. CDR3: CASRPRQGGTEAFF. CDR3 sequence (DNA): TGTGCCAGCAGGCCCCGCCAGGGAGGAACTGAAGCTTTCTTT.

V gene TRBV4-2 combines with J gene TRBJ2-2; weak D call: TRBD1 (6 bases). Germline values: CDR1 LGHNA, CDR2 YNFKEQ. The V end was cut by 0 bases, the J end by 2 bases, with 13 bases between. The CDR3 spans 17 residues. The CDR3 DNA sequence: TGTGCCAGCAGCCAAGATAGCGCGACAGGAAACACCGGGGAGCTGTTTTTT. This encodes CASSQDSATGNTGELFF.

This clonotype was counted ten times or more. The chain links TRBV9 to TRBJ2-3; TRBD2 aligns across 11 bases. The V segment lost 3 bases and the J segment 6 bases; nucleotides outside the gene matches: 3. CDR1 and CDR2 (germline): SGDLS, YYNGEE. The CDR3 covers 14 residues. CDR3: CASSAGLAADTQYF. The CDR3, as DNA: TGTGCCAGCAGCGCGGGACTAGCGGCGGATACGCAGTATTTT.

The V gene is TRBV28, the J gene TRBJ1-5; D remains unclear. CDR3 length equals 15 residues. V was cut by 5 bases and J by 0 bases, with 11 bases left in between. From germline, CDR1 is MDHEN and CDR2 SYDVKM. The DNA for the CDR3 is TGTGCCAGCAGTGAGGCAGGTACTAGCAATCAGCCCCAGCATTTT. It translates to CASSEAGTSNQPQHF. Variable domain in full (rest from reference TRBV28 and TRBJ1-5): DVKVTQSSRYLVKRTGEKVFLECVQDMDHENMFWYRQDPGLGLRLIYFSYDVKMKEKGDIPEGYSVSREKKERFSLILESASTNQTSMYLCASSEAGTSNQPQHFGDGTRLSIL.

The chain combines TRBV7-2 with TRBJ2-3; 8 positions agree with TRBD2. V lost 5 bases to trimming and J lost 5 bases; unmatched junction nucleotides: 9. This CDR3 contains 15 residues. CDR1 SGHTA and CDR2 FQGNSA come from the germline V gene. Written as DNA, the CDR3 is TGTGCCAGCAGCCCCAATAGCGGGATGGGAGATACGCAGTATTTT. It yields the protein CASSPNSGMGDTQYF.